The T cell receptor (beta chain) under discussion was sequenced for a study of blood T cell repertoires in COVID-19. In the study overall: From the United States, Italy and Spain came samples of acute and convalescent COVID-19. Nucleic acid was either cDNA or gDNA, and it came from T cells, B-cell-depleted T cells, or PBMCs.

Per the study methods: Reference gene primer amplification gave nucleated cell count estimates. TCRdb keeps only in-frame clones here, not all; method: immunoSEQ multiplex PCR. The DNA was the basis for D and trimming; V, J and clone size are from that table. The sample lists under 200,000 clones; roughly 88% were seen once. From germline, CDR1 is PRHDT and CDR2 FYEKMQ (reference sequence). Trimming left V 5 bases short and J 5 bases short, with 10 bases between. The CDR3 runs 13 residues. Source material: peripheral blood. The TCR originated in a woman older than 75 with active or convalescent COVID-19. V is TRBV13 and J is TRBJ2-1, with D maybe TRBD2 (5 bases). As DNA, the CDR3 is TGTGCCAGCAGCCCAGGACTCAACAATGAGCAGTTCTTC. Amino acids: CASSPGLNNEQFF.